This TCR beta chain was sequenced for a study of T cell responses to AZD1222 COVID-19 vaccine. Study observations and caveats: Two AZD1222 doses significantly raised spike-specific TCR breadth and depth over controls. Nearly half of spike-specific TCRs reportedly target variant regions that are unmutated in the B.1.351 and B.1.1.7 variants. Seropositive at baseline were only a handful of AZD1222 recipients.

Method: immunoSEQ multiplex PCR; TCRdb's copy keeps in-frame clones and lacks some. The repertoire consists of approximately 150,000 clones, with 70% to 90% occurring once and the leading ten covering around 5%. Comment on this clone: Its cognate antigen is unknown.

The CDR3 runs to 14 residues. Trimming removed 6 bases from V and 0 bases from J, with 12 bases in between. Germline V gene data show CDR1 as SNHLY and CDR2 as FYNNEI. The chain joins TRBV2 to TRBJ2-7; D remains unclear. The sample in question was peripheral blood, obtained on day 0 of AZD1222 vaccination. This clonotype was obtained from an adult in good health. In nucleotides, the CDR3 is TGTGCCAGCAGGCCCCGTTATAGCTCCTACGAGCAGTACTTC. This encodes CASRPRYSSYEQYF.